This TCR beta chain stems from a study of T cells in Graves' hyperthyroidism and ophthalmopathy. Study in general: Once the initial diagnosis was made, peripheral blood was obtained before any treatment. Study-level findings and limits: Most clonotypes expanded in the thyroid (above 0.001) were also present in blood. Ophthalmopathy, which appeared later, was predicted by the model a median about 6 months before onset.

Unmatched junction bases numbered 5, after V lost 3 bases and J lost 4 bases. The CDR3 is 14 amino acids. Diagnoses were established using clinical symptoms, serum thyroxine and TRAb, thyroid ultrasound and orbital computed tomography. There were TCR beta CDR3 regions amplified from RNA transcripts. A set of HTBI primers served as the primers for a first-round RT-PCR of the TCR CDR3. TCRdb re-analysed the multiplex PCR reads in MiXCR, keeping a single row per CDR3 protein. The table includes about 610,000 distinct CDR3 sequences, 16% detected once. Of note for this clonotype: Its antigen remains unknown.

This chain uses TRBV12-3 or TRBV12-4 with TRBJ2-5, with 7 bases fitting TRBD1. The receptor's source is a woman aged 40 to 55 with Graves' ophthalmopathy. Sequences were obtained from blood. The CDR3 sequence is CASSFPGTAETQYF. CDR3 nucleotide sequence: TGTGCCAGCAGTTTCCCCGGGACAGCAGAGACCCAGTACTTC.